The T cell receptor (beta chain) described here comes from a study of blood T cell repertoires in COVID-19. Study as a whole: There were acute and convalescent COVID-19 samples, and they came from the United States, Italy and Spain.

Assay: immunoSEQ multiplex PCR; the TCRdb copy retains only in-frame clones and omits some. The data show around 270,000 clones, approximately 86% seen once. The CDR3 spans 15 residues. The V gene's germline CDR1 is LNHDA and CDR2 SQIVND (reference sequence). J lost 10 bases, V lost 3 bases, and 9 bases had no gene match. This receptor was identified in a human donor with COVID-19, enrolled during active disease. The donor label of this sample is uncertain. Sequencing used peripheral blood. V and J are TRBV19 and TRBJ1-6; TRBD1 agrees at 7 bases. The CDR3 coding sequence is TGTGCCAGTAGTATTGGGGGACAGCCGTTCTCACCCCTCCACTTT. Translation gives CASSIGGQPFSPLHF.